This T cell receptor beta chain was sequenced during a study of vaccination effects on CD4 cells after COVID-19 (dated by TCRdb to between 2021 and 2023). Regarding the complete study: Across the study, the median time from the second dose to post-vaccine sampling was 72 days (range 14 to 241). The Oncomine TCR Beta short-read assay on an Illumina iSeq 100 was used to sequence cultures from other donors in the study. The full study included approximately nine COVID-19 convalescent patients and several SARS-CoV-2-naive healthy vaccine recipients. SARS-CoV-2 spike-specific CD4+ TCR repertoires were compared before and after mRNA vaccination in COVID-19 convalescent patients and in infection-naive vaccine recipients. Overall study results and their limits: Only a small number of convalescent patients were included, and no early post-infection timepoints were available, which limited the study. Among healthy vaccine recipients, nearly all vaccine-induced clones were SARS-CoV-2 mono-reactive, and just 1 of 255 was cross-reactive with common cold coronaviruses. At late post-vaccination timepoints, both infection-induced and vaccine-induced clones showed marked clonal contraction, consistent with waning T cell responses.

The V end gives up 4 bases and the J end 10 bases, leaving 11 bases in the junction not matched to a gene. The CDR3, cysteine through phenylalanine, is 15 amino acids long. Only CDR3 DNA is held: 45 bases, read in frame from base 1. Per the germline V gene, SGHDT is the CDR1 and YYEEEE is the CDR2. The ViraFEST assay stimulated PBMC with viral peptide pools and then used TCR sequencing to identify antigen-specific CD4+ T cell clonotypes by expansion. After 10 days of culture, CD4+ T cells were isolated with the EasySep CD4+ T cell isolation kit. Participants received two doses of either the BNT162b2 or the mRNA-1273 mRNA SARS-CoV-2 vaccine. None of the healthy vaccine recipients had a prior SARS-CoV-2 infection, which was confirmed by nucleocapsid antibody tests that came back negative both before and after vaccination. Each well held fewer than 2.5 million PBMC cultured in IMDM containing approximately 5.2% human AB serum, roughly 10 IU/ml IL-2 and gentamicin, along with 8 to 10 ug/ml peptides. On days 3 and 7, half of the culture medium was replaced with fresh IL-2-containing medium. Unless otherwise noted, each peptide stimulation condition was cultured in triplicate wells. PBMC were separated from whole blood using Ficoll-Paque Plus gradient centrifugation and were then either cryopreserved at -140C or used fresh. The overlapping peptide pools covered the spike proteins of SARS-CoV-2 and of the common cold coronaviruses HCoV-NL63, HCoV-OC43 and HCoV-229E. The QIAamp micro DNA kit was used to extract genomic DNA from the cultured CD4+ T cells.

In its sample, this clone was seen once. Its antigen remains unidentified. No quality values exist for individual bases; no much larger clone is one base distant. To prepare the library, the immunoSEQ multiplex PCR assay was applied. DNA from the CD4+ T cells that had been cultured and isolated underwent TCR beta CDR3 sequencing. The published analysis was carried out like this. Non-productive TCR sequences were removed, reads were trimmed to the CDR3 region, and CDR3s of at least 7 amino acids were retained. The MANAFEST web app was used to identify antigen-specific clonotypes by comparing expansion in peptide wells with expansion in reference cultures. To be called positive, a clone needed expansion at FDR<0.05 compared with the reference and with all other wells, an odds ratio greater than 5, and a frequency greater than 0.1% in two replicate wells. A clonotype was defined as cross-reactive if the clonotype was significantly expanded both in SARS-CoV-2 spike wells and in at least one common cold coronavirus spike condition. CDR3 similarity was assessed by Levenshtein distance using the stringdist R package, and unrooted trees were constructed with ape in R 3.6.1. This immuneACCESS table, as held by TCRdb, lists in-frame sequences with V and J called but not all clones. Of the missing ones, under half trace to an unresolved V gene in checked studies; the others have no known cause. That table supplies the V and J calls and clone size; D and trimming were determined from the DNA. The sample has 35,000 to 40,000 clones on record, 70% to 85% of them singletons. The biggest ten clones account for under 2% of the sample.

This clonotype was obtained from a human donor who received a COVID-19 vaccine. Some clones in this sample may be carry-over from other donors' samples. The chain joins TRBV5-6 to TRBJ1-6; 7 nucleotides in the junction match TRBD1. This sample comprised CD4+ T cells from PBMCs cultured with HCoV-NL63 spike peptides, obtained after COVID-19 vaccination. The sample's cell subset or site, from its label and the paper: HCoV-NL63 spike overlapping peptide pool stimulation. In nucleotide form, the sequence is TGTGCCAGCAGCACGGGTGACAGGGATGTCTCACCCCTCCACTTT. Translated, it reads CASSTGDRDVSPLHF.